This T cell receptor beta chain is drawn from a study of shared clonotypes between healthy human individuals. Findings of the study overall: The low donor count limited represented genetic and exposure-history diversity. The study sampled only blood, and tissue repertoires likely differ.

Germline loops: CDR1 SGHRS, CDR2 YFSETQ. The CDR3 covers 17 residues. The V gene end was trimmed by 4 bases and the J gene end by 0 bases; junction bases not matched to a gene: 9. As to this clone: Its cognate antigen is unknown.

Profiled with immunoSEQ multiplex PCR; TCRdb holds only in-frame clones, not every one. The sample has 2 million to 2.5 million clones, 85% to 95% seen once. Recent acute infections and vaccinations were absent in the healthy HIV-negative adult donors. The TCR comes from a man younger than 35 in good health. Some clones in this sample may be carry-over from other donors' samples. The sequenced sample consisted of naive CD4+ T cells from PBMCs. The subset is: CD45RA+ positively selected. The chain links TRBV5-1 to TRBJ2-3, with 9 bases lining up with TRBD2. CDR3: CASSLGPLAGSTDTQYF. Written as DNA, the CDR3 is TGCGCCAGCAGCCTGGGTCCGCTAGCGGGAAGCACAGATACGCAGTATTTT.